These T cell receptor beta chains were read from a single sample in a study of control samples from healthy donors and cancer patients. Sequencing was performed with immunoSEQ multiplex PCR; in TCRdb, only in-frame clones are kept and a portion is missing. The sample has some 410,000 clones; more than 80% are singletons. Input material: PBMCs. These receptors were collected from a man in his forties with head and neck cancer. Each CDR3 is given with its conserved first and last residue. The D gene is left open where the match is weak. A clone size is listed for some rows: how often the clone was seen (once, few, many), or a class if it is expanded.

d_call clone_size j_call v_call cdr3_nt cdr3_aa
. . TRBJ1-2 TRBV28 TGTGCCAGCAGTTTGGCCCCAGGGAGAGGGGACGGATATGGCTACACCTTC CASSLAPGRGDGYGYTF
. . TRBJ1-2 TRBV28 TGTGCCAGCAATCCAGGGACTAACTATGGCTACACCTTC CASNPGTNYGYTF
TRBD1 once TRBJ1-4 TRBV24-1 TGTGCCACCAGTGATTTGCGTGAACAGGGGGCTGGTAATGAAAAACTGTTTTTT CATSDLREQGAGNEKLFF
TRBD2 once TRBJ2-7 TRBV9 TGTGCCAGCAGCGTAGGACCAGCGGGAGTCGAGCAGTACTTC CASSVGPAGVEQYF
. . TRBJ2-7 TRBV6-1 TGTGCCAGCAGTGATCAGACTGGGTACGAGCAGTACTTC CASSDQTGYEQYF
. . TRBJ2-5 TRBV10-2 TGCGCCAGCAGTGTACGCTTTGGGTCGGCAGGGGAAGAGACCCAGTACTTC CASSVRFGSAGEETQYF
TRBD2 . TRBJ2-5 TRBV7-6 TGTGCCAGCAGCTTAAGAGCGGGGGGTGACGAAGAGACCCAGTACTTC CASSLRAGGDEETQYF
. . TRBJ1-1 TRBV2 TGTGCCAGCAGTACGAACACTGAAGCTTTCTTT CASSTNTEAFF
TRBD2 . TRBJ2-3 TRBV7-9 TGTGCCAGCAGCTTAGGTTCGCTAGCGGGGGGGGCAGATACGCAGTATTTT CASSLGSLAGGADTQYF
. . TRBJ2-5 TRBV19 TGTGCCAGTAGTATTAACAGGGCGGGGGAGACCCAGTACTTC CASSINRAGETQYF
. . TRBJ2-5 TRBV5-1 TGCGCCAGCAGCAAAAGGACAGACCCTCTGGAGACCCAGTACTTC CASSKRTDPLETQYF
. . TRBJ2-2 TRBV6-6 TGTGCCAGCTGGGGGGTCCAGGGCGGGGAGCTGTTTTTT CASWGVQGGELFF
. . TRBJ1-5 TRBV28 TGTGCCAGCAGTCCCCTCCGGGGCGGCAATCAGCCCCAGCATTTT CASSPLRGGNQPQHF
TRBD1 once TRBJ1-1 TRBV27 TGTGCCAGCAGTTCCCTCAGGGGGCGAGGGACTGAAGCTTTCTTT CASSSLRGRGTEAFF
. . TRBJ1-1 TRBV20-1 TGCAGTGCTAGAGATCAAACTGAAGCTTTCTTT CSARDQTEAFF
. . TRBJ2-3 TRBV28 TGTGCCAGCAGAACGGCGGGGCTCACAGATACGCAGTATTTT CASRTAGLTDTQYF
. once TRBJ1-1 TRBV7-2 TGTGCCAGCAGCTTAGACGGCAGTCGTGACACTGAAGCTTTCTTT CASSLDGSRDTEAFF
. . TRBJ2-3 TRBV6-5 TGTGCCAGCAGTCCCTGGGCAGGGGAAAGAGATACGCAGTATTTT CASSPWAGERDTQYF
. . TRBJ1-4 TRBV14 TGTGCCAGCAGCCAAGATCTAGGCGGGGCTTTGTTTTTT CASSQDLGGALFF
. . TRBJ1-5 TRBV7-9 TGTGCCAGCAGCTTAGGAGGGGGGCGCAATCAGCCCCAGCATTTT CASSLGGGRNQPQHF
. . TRBJ2-2 TRBV10-2 TGCGCCAGCAGCAGGGCCGACACCGGGGAGCTGTTTTTT CASSRADTGELFF
. . TRBJ2-1 TRBV9 TGTGCCAGCAGCGTAGGGGGGCGGTCTGAGCAGTTCTTC CASSVGGRSEQFF
. . TRBJ2-7 TRBV6-5 TGTGCCAGCGGGGGACACGCCTACGAGCAGTACTTC CASGGHAYEQYF
. . TRBJ2-1 TRBV24-1 TGTGCCACCAGTGATTTTAACTCCTACAATGAGCAGTTCTTC CATSDFNSYNEQFF
TRBD1 . TRBJ1-5 TRBV28 TGTGCCAGCAGTACGGCCGGGACAGGAAATCAGCCCCAGCATTTT CASSTAGTGNQPQHF
. . TRBJ1-5 TRBV28 TGTGCCATTACGGGACCGCTCAAGAATCAGCCCCAGCATTTT CAITGPLKNQPQHF
TRBD2 . TRBJ2-7 TRBV19 TGTGCCAGTAGGATCAACCTAGCGGGAGTGGAGCAGTACTTC CASRINLAGVEQYF
. . TRBJ1-4 TRBV7-2 TGTGCCAGCAGCCCGCGAAGGGACGGCGGGGAAAAACTGTTTTTT CASSPRRDGGEKLFF
. . TRBJ1-3 TRBV28 TGTGCCAGCATTCCTGGGGGCGCGGGAGGAAACACCATATATTTT CASIPGGAGGNTIYF
. . TRBJ2-1 TRBV24-1 TGTGCCACCAGTGCCTCCCCACTAGTTTCCTACAATGAGCAGTTCTTC CATSASPLVSYNEQFF
. . TRBJ2-7 TRBV11-3 TGTGCCAGCAGCTTAGGGAAAGTGAACGAGCAGTACTTC CASSLGKVNEQYF
TRBD2 . TRBJ2-7 TRBV7-3 TGTGCCAGCAGCTTAATGGGAGGGTACAACGAGCAGTACTTC CASSLMGGYNEQYF
. . TRBJ1-4 TRBV5-1 TGCGCCAGCAGCTACGGCGGTGCAACTAATGAAAAACTGTTTTTT CASSYGGATNEKLFF
. . TRBJ2-3 TRBV2 TGTGCCAGCAGTGAGGGGTTAGCAACGGATACGCAGTATTTT CASSEGLATDTQYF
TRBD2 . TRBJ2-6 TRBV7-2 TGTGCCAGCAGCCCCGGGGGGACTGGGGCCAACGTCCTGACTTTC CASSPGGTGANVLTF
. . TRBJ1-5 TRBV28 TGTGCCAGCAGCTTTGGCCAATCGGGGGGGGAGAGCAATCAGCCCCAGCATTTT CASSFGQSGGESNQPQHF
TRBD2 . TRBJ2-2 TRBV19 TGTGCCAGTACCGGGACAAGAGAAGGACTAGCGGGTTGGGGCGGGGAGCTGTTTTTT CASTGTREGLAGWGGELFF
TRBD1 . TRBJ1-1 TRBV6-5 TGTGCCAGCAGCGGGGGACAGGGGATTGCTGAAGCTTTCTTT CASSGGQGIAEAFF
TRBD2 . TRBJ2-7 TRBV9 TGTGCCAGCAGCGTCGGACTAGCGGGAGTTGGCTACGAGCAGTACTTC CASSVGLAGVGYEQYF
TRBD2 . TRBJ2-5 TRBV27 TGTGCCAGCAGTTTTCTAGCGGGGGACCAAGAGACCCAGTACTTC CASSFLAGDQETQYF
. . TRBJ2-7 TRBV6-2/TRBV6-3 TGTGCCAGCAGTATGGCCTGGCTAGCCGGCAGGCACGAGCAGTACTTC CASSMAWLAGRHEQYF
. . TRBJ1-4 TRBV12-3/TRBV12-4 TGTGCCAGCAGTAGGACAACTAATGAAAAACTGTTTTTT CASSRTTNEKLFF
. . TRBJ1-1 TRBV25-1 TGTGCCAGCAGCGGGAGCGGGAACACTGAAGCTTTCTTT CASSGSGNTEAFF
. . TRBJ1-2 TRBV28 TGTGCCAGCAGTTCACGACTTGGCTACACCTTC CASSSRLGYTF
. . TRBJ2-7 TRBV11-2 TGTGCCAGCAGCTTTGGTCACAGTCGACGTGATCCCTACGAGCAGTACTTC CASSFGHSRRDPYEQYF
TRBD1 . TRBJ2-5 TRBV4-1 TGCGCCAGCAGCCAAGATCAAGGGACAGGGGGCTTAAGGGAGACCCAGTACTTC CASSQDQGTGGLRETQYF
TRBD2 . TRBJ2-7 TRBV10-3 TGTGCCATCAGCGCTCCCGGGACTAGCGATTTTCCCGAGCAGTACTTC CAISAPGTSDFPEQYF
. many TRBJ1-4 TRBV7-9 TGTGCCAGCAGCCCTATCGGACGGACAGCAACTAATGAAAAACTGTTTTTT CASSPIGRTATNEKLFF
. once TRBJ1-5 TRBV28 TGTGCCAGCAGCCCCGGAGGGCTCATGCACAATCAGCCCCAGCATTTT CASSPGGLMHNQPQHF
. . TRBJ1-6 TRBV7-2 TGTGCCAGCAGCCCCCTCGGTAGGAATTCACCCCTCCACTTT CASSPLGRNSPLHF